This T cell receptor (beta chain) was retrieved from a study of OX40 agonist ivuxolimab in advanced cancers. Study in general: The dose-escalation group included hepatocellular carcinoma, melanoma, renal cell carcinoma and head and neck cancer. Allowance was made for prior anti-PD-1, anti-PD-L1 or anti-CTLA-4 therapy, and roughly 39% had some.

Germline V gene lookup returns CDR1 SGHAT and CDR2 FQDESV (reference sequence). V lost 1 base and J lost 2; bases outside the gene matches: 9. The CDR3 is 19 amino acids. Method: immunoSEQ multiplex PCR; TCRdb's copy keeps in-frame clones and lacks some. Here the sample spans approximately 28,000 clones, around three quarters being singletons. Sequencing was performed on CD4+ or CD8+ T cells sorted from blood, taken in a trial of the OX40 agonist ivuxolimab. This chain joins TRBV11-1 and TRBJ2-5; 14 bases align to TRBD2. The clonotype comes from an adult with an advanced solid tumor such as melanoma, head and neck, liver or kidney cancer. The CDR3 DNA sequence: TGTGCCAGCAGCTTAGGGGGACTAGCGGGGGCCCGGCGACAAGAGACCCAGTACTTC. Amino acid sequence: CASSLGGLAGARRQETQYF.